The clone carrying this T cell receptor (beta chain) has only a few counts. Antigen unknown. The entry originates in a study of human T cells and chemical hapten exposure. Study-level results: Sensitization with DPC brought no change to TCRs above 1 in 1000 in frequency. In the PT1 data, expanded TCR counts showed a positive correlation with patch test score.

TCRdb ran MiXCR on the RACE reads and lists one entry per CDR3 protein. The table lists 69,000 or so distinct CDR3 sequences, about a tenth of them singletons. Regarding time point: patch test 2, 6 weeks after DPC sensitization. The sample's treatment: therapeutic diphenylcyclopropenone sensitization with weekly scalp DPC. Trimming took off 1 base at V and 3 bases at J, with 7 bases between the two ends. Germline V gene data show CDR1 as SGHAT and CDR2 as FQNNGV. The CDR3 is 14 residues long. The sequence was obtained from a woman aged 45-65 years with alopecia areata. Some clones in this sample may be carry-over from other donors' samples. Specimen: whole blood, collected in connection with sensitization to the hapten diphenylcyclopropenone (DPC). The rearrangement links TRBV11-2 to TRBJ2-1, with D unresolved. The chain's CDR3 is CASSLVSYYNEQFF. CDR3 bases: TGTGCCAGCAGCTTAGTGAGTTACTACAATGAGCAGTTCTTC.